The T cell receptor (beta chain) under discussion was sequenced for a study of regulatory T cells in long-lasting Graves disease. The time point was: newly diagnosed GD, antithyroid drugs for less than 3 months. RNA isolated from PBMCs was used to make the TCR library. This clonotype has only a few counts. V was pared by 3 bases and J by 3 bases, with 4 bases of the junction left unmatched. Germline V CDR1 and CDR2: SGHDT, YYEEEE. The CDR3 is 15 residues long. Arm-PCR of CDR3 regions and iRepertoire HTBI primers were the basis on which TCR beta libraries were built. TCRdb re-called the multiplex PCR reads with MiXCR, one entry per CDR3 protein. The sample records about 620,000 distinct CDR3 sequences, roughly 16% being singletons. These data were likewise used in another study, on T cells in Graves' hyperthyroidism and ophthalmopathy.

This sequence joins TRBV5-6 and TRBJ2-7; TRBD2 aligns across 12 bases. This TCR derives from a woman between 25 and 40 years old with Graves disease. The sample here was peripheral blood mononuclear cells (PBMCs), taken at new diagnosis, from a patient treated with antithyroid drugs. The CDR3, as DNA: TGTGCCAGCAGCTGGATGGGACTAGCGGGCTACGAGCAGTACTTC. Translated, it gives CASSWMGLAGYEQYF.